The 27 T cell receptor beta chains reported below all come from one sample, sequenced in a study of response to subunit inactivated influenza vaccine. TCRdb itself ran the RT-PCR reads through MiXCR, one entry per CDR3 protein. This repertoire shows approximately 170,000 distinct CDR3 sequences, about an eighth found once; its top ten account for approximately 24%. Sample: CD8+ T cells sorted from PBMCs, taken around 5 days after vaccination. The receptors derive from a man in his forties or fifties who received an inactivated influenza vaccine.

This clonotype was detected only a few times. The rearrangement joins TRBV27 to TRBJ2-2; no clear D. The V gene lost 5 bases and the J gene lost 6 bases, with 16 bases spanning the gap. This CDR3 contains 15 residues. Looked up from germline, CDR1 is MNHEY and CDR2 is SMNVEV (reference sequence). CDR3 sequence reads: CASSPLGSPAGELFF. The CDR3 DNA reads TGTGCCAGCAGTCCGTTGGGTAGCCCGGCCGGGGAGCTGTTTTTT.

This clonotype appeared a few times. The chain employs TRBV13 and TRBJ2-1, with 8 positions matching TRBD2. The CDR3 length is 15 residues. The trim removed 5 bases at V and 4 bases at J, leaving 7 bases unmatched. Germline V CDR1 and CDR2: PRHDT, FYEKMQ (reference sequence). CDR3 sequence reads: CASSRPGLEYNEQFF. The CDR3 region has the DNA TGTGCCAGCAGCCGGCCGGGACTAGAGTACAATGAGCAGTTCTTC.

V usage is TRBV30 and J usage is TRBJ2-1; 11 bases match TRBD2. The V segment lost 7 bases and the J segment 6 bases; nucleotides outside the gene matches: 17. There are 17 residues in the CDR3. Germline V lookup: CDR1 GTSNPN, CDR2 SVGIG (reference sequence). Written as DNA, the CDR3 is TGTGCCTACACGAGTAGCCTACTAGCGGGAGTACTCAATGAGCAGTTCTTC. Protein sequence: CAYTSSLLAGVLNEQFF.

This clonotype was counted many times. The rearrangement joins TRBV6-2 or TRBV6-3 to TRBJ2-7; 7 bases match TRBD1. The CDR3 contains 12 residues. V gave up 6 bases and J gave up 6 bases; unmatched junction bases: 5. Germline lookup yields CDR1 MNHEY and CDR2 SVGEGT. CDR3 coding DNA: TGTGCCAGCAGCTGGGCAGGGGGCGAGCAGTACTTC. Encoded protein: CASSWAGGEQYF.

This clonotype was seen a few times. The chain is built from TRBV5-1 and TRBJ2-1, with D perhaps TRBD1 or TRBD2 (5 bases each). Germline CDR1 SGHRS, CDR2 YFSETQ. V dropped 0 bases and J dropped 5 bases, with 9 bases sitting between them. The CDR3 totals 14 residues. CDR3 nucleotides: TGCGCCAGCAGCTTGGCCGTGGGGGACAATGAGCAGTTCTTC. This codes for CASSLAVGDNEQFF.

The rearrangement uses TRBV5-6 and TRBJ2-7; D possibly corresponds to TRBD1 (5 bases). The CDR3 spans 14 residues. V gave up 0 bases and J gave up 2 bases, with 9 bases separating them. Germline V gives CDR1 SGHDT, CDR2 YYEEEE. CDR3 residues: CASSLDRSPYEQYF. As DNA, the CDR3 is TGTGCCAGCAGCTTGGACAGGTCCCCCTACGAGCAGTACTTC.

This clonotype is deemed large. The V call is TRBV12-3 or TRBV12-4, the J call TRBJ1-2; TRBD1 is a possible D gene (5 bases). The CDR3 sequence is 14 residues long. The germline V and J ends were trimmed by 4 bases and 8 bases, with 17 bases remaining between them. CDR3: CASSWPGGARGYTF. DNA of the CDR3: TGTGCCAGCAGTTGGCCTGGAGGGGCGCGCGGCTACACCTTC.

The chain joins TRBV6-2 or TRBV6-3 to TRBJ2-3, with D unclear. Germline V gene lookup returns CDR1 MNHEY and CDR2 SVGEGT. Trimming cost V 1 base and J 4 bases, with 21 bases left between them. The CDR3 contains 18 residues. CDR3 loop: CASSYLKFELYPPDTQYF. For the CDR3, the DNA is TGTGCCAGCAGTTACTTGAAATTCGAACTCTACCCCCCAGATACGCAGTATTTT.

The gene calls are TRBV7-8 and TRBJ2-3; TRBD2 matches 7 bases. Trimming cost V 2 bases and J 4 bases; bases outside gene matches: 3. CDR3 size: 14 residues. Germline CDR1 reads SGHVS; CDR2 reads FQNEAQ. CDR3 residues: CASSLSGNPDTQYF. DNA of the CDR3: TGTGCCAGCAGCTTAAGCGGGAACCCAGATACGCAGTATTTT.

The genes are TRBV7-3 and TRBJ2-2; D is possibly TRBD2 (6 bases). The CDR3 extends over 15 amino acids. Per the germline V gene, CDR1 is SGHTA and CDR2 is FQGTGA. The V end lost 5 bases, the J end lost 4 bases, and 14 bases lay between the germline ends. This CDR3 is CASSATSRGTGELFF. As DNA, the CDR3 is TGTGCCAGCAGCGCGACTAGTAGGGGCACCGGGGAGCTGTTTTTT.

V usage is TRBV28 and J usage is TRBJ2-5, with 12 bases identical to TRBD2. The CDR3 contains 15 residues. Per germline, CDR1 MDHEN and CDR2 SYDVKM. With 6 bases clipped from V and 4 bases from J, the junction kept 6 bases outside the gene matches. CDR3: CASRTGTSGRETQYF. The CDR3 region has the DNA TGTGCCAGCAGGACCGGGACTAGCGGGCGAGAGACCCAGTACTTC.

This clonotype has more than one count but fewer than ten. This sequence joins TRBV6-2 or TRBV6-3 and TRBJ2-1, with 8 bases lining up with TRBD1. Germline V gene lookup returns CDR1 MNHEY and CDR2 SVGEGT. This CDR3 is 14 amino acids long. The ends lost 7 bases at V and 4 bases at J; junction bases unmatched: 6. The CDR3 nucleotides read TGTGCCAGCAAACCAACAGGGGGGTACAATGAGCAGTTCTTC. Translating gives CASKPTGGYNEQFF.

This chain uses TRBV11-2 with TRBJ2-1; the match to TRBD2 covers 7 bases. Germline V CDR1 and CDR2: SGHAT, FQNNGV. Trimming cost V 2 bases and J 6 bases; bases outside gene matches: 7. This CDR3 has 15 residues. The CDR3 loop reads CASSLHRDYLNEQFF. The CDR3 region has the DNA TGTGCCAGCAGCTTACACCGGGACTACCTCAATGAGCAGTTCTTC.

This clonotype was counted between two and nine times. The V and J genes are TRBV28 and TRBJ2-7; no reliable D call. Germline V gene data show CDR1 as MDHEN and CDR2 as SYDVKM. V lost 2 bases and J lost 3, with 8 bases in between. This CDR3 region has 13 residues. DNA for the CDR3: TGTGCCAGCAGTTTAATTGCCAACTACGAGCAGTACTTC. Translation gives CASSLIANYEQYF.

The rearrangement joins TRBV7-6 to TRBJ2-7, with a weak D call TRBD2 (6 bases). CDR1 is SGHVS and CDR2 is FNYEAQ in the germline V gene. The CDR3 loop spans 15 amino acids. The V gene lost 2 bases and the J gene lost 6 bases, with 17 bases spanning the gap. CDR3 coding DNA: TGTGCCAGCAGCTTAAAGGTAGCGGCCATACCCGAGCAGTACTTC. The encoded protein is CASSLKVAAIPEQYF. Variable domain in full (rest from reference TRBV7-6 and TRBJ2-7): GAGVSQSPRYKVTKRGQDVALRCDPISGHVSLYWYRQALGQGPEFLTYFNYEAQQDKSGLPNDRFSAERPEGSISTLTIQRTEQRDSAMYRCASSLKVAAIPEQYFGPGTRLTVT.

V is TRBV12-3 or TRBV12-4 and J is TRBJ2-3, with 8 bases matching TRBD1. This CDR3 spans 14 amino acids. V was pared by 6 bases and J by 4 bases, with 6 bases of the junction left unmatched. The CDR3 loop reads CASSPTGGPDTQYF. CDR3 sequence (DNA): TGTGCCAGCAGCCCCACAGGGGGTCCAGATACGCAGTATTTT.

The chain recombines TRBV11-2 with TRBJ2-5; TRBD1 is a possible D gene (6 bases). CDR1 and CDR2 from the germline V gene are SGHAT and FQNNGV. The V end was cut by 5 bases, the J end by 10 bases, with 17 bases between. The CDR3 totals 13 residues. DNA of the CDR3: TGTGCCAGCAGCCAGGGGCTCGGGGTGGACCAGTACTTC. Its protein is CASSQGLGVDQYF.

The chain links TRBV4-3 to TRBJ2-1, with D unresolved. Between the trimmed V and J ends, which lost 3 bases and 0 bases, there was a span of 18 bases. The CDR3 length is 18 residues. The germline gives CDR1 LGHNA, CDR2 YSLEER. The CDR3 sequence: CASSHDPYSLSSYNEQFF. DNA for the CDR3: TGCGCCAGCAGCCATGACCCATACTCGTTAAGCTCCTACAATGAGCAGTTCTTC.

The genes are TRBV5-5 and TRBJ2-7; D is uncertain. The CDR3 is 15 residues long. Deletions cut 3 bases from V and 2 bases from J, with 15 bases between. Germline V CDR1 and CDR2: SGHKS, YYEKEE (reference sequence). The CDR3 DNA follows: TGTGCCAGCAGCTCACTGTGGAACAGCCCCTACGAGCAGTACTTC. Translated, it gives CASSSLWNSPYEQYF.

This clonotype occurred a few times. The CDR3 sequence: CASSLVGTGVDYGYTF. CDR3 DNA sequence: TGTGCCAGCAGCTTAGTTGGGACAGGGGTGGACTATGGCTACACCTTC. The gene calls are TRBV11-2 and TRBJ1-2; TRBD1 matches at 10 bases. The J segment lost 3 bases and the V segment lost 1 base, leaving 5 bases of the junction unmatched. Germline V gene lookup returns CDR1 SGHAT and CDR2 FQNNGV. This CDR3 is built from 16 residues.

This clonotype has a handful of counts. This chain uses TRBV4-3 with TRBJ2-2; TRBD2 is a possible D gene (6 bases). V shed 5 bases and J shed 6 bases, with 10 bases lying between them. This CDR3 region has 13 residues. CDR1 and CDR2 (germline): LGHNA, YSLEER. The CDR3 bases are TGCGCCAGCAGCGCGGAGGGACCCGGGGAGCTGTTTTTT. This translates into CASSAEGPGELFF.

V gene TRBV5-1 combines with J gene TRBJ1-1; D is ambiguous. Germline V CDR1 and CDR2: SGHRS, YFSETQ. CDR3 length: 14 amino acids. The ends were cut back, 2 bases at V and 5 bases at J, with 13 bases in the middle. The chain's CDR3 is CASSLTGPGTEAFF. The CDR3, as DNA: TGCGCCAGCAGCTTAACTGGTCCGGGGACTGAAGCTTTCTTT.

In its sample, this clonotype was seen a few times. The chain uses TRBV28 and TRBJ2-7, with D tentatively TRBD2 (6 bases). V lost 7 bases and J 2 bases, leaving 15 bases between the germline ends. CDR1 MDHEN and CDR2 SYDVKM come from the germline V gene. The CDR3 extends over 14 amino acids. CDR3 DNA sequence: TGTGCCAGCACCTTCGCGGGACCCACCTACGAGCAGTACTTC. This sequence encodes CASTFAGPTYEQYF. Full variable domain (outside the CDR3, taken from reference TRBV28 and TRBJ2-7): DVKVTQSSRYLVKRTGEKVFLECVQDMDHENMFWYRQDPGLGLRLIYFSYDVKMKEKGDIPEGYSVSREKKERFSLILESASTNQTSMYLCASTFAGPTYEQYFGPGTRLTVT.

The chain is built from TRBV29-1 and TRBJ2-3; D may be TRBD2 (5 bases). The CDR3 is made up of 15 amino acids. The V end lost 4 bases, the J end lost 0 bases, and 14 bases lay between the germline ends. In germline, CDR1 is SQVTM, CDR2 ANQGSEA. In DNA form, the CDR3 reads TGCAGCGTTGCAGGCGGACTTACTAGCACAGATACGCAGTATTTT. Translating it yields CSVAGGLTSTDTQYF.

V usage is TRBV7-9 and J usage is TRBJ2-7; tentatively, D is TRBD1 or TRBD2 (5 bases each). CDR3 length: 16 residues. Trimming shortened V by 2 bases and J by 5 bases, and 19 bases separated the two germline ends. Per germline, CDR1 SEHNR and CDR2 FQNEAQ (reference sequence). The CDR3 DNA follows: TGTGCCAGCAGCTTACCTCGGGACGGCCCGAGGCACGAGCAGTACTTC. Its translation is CASSLPRDGPRHEQYF.

This clonotype has ten or more counts. This chain links TRBV9 with TRBJ2-2; D might be TRBD2 (6 bases). CDR3 length equals 16 residues. V was trimmed by 3 bases and J by 7 bases, leaving 19 bases between them. The germline V gene has CDR1 SGDLS and CDR2 YYNGEE. This chain's CDR3 is CASSADGTLNVGELFF. CDR3 coding DNA: TGTGCCAGCAGCGCGGACGGGACTCTCAACGTCGGGGAGCTGTTTTTT. The entire variable domain, with the rest obtained from reference TRBV9 and TRBJ2-2, is as follows: DSGVTQTPKHLITATGQRVTLRCSPRSGDLSVYWYQQSLDQGLQFLIQYYNGEERAKGNILERFSAQQFPDLHSELNLSSLELGDSALYFCASSADGTLNVGELFFGEGSRLTVL.

The V and J genes are TRBV6-5 and TRBJ2-1; the match to TRBD2 covers 7 bases. There are 18 residues in the CDR3. Trimming took 2 bases from V and 2 from J; bases not matched to a gene: 12. In germline, CDR1 is MNHEY, CDR2 SVGAGI. The chain's CDR3 is CASSYARRAGVTYNEQFF. CDR3 nucleotide sequence: TGTGCCAGCAGTTACGCCAGAAGGGCGGGGGTCACCTACAATGAGCAGTTCTTC.